This section outlines one T cell receptor beta chain sequence together with its context. Its antigen specificity is not known. No base-level quality is on record; no much larger clone is a single base apart. The record originates from a study of cytomegalovirus exposure and HLA in healthy donors (dated by TCRdb to between 2016 and 2019). With regard to the full study: In an earlier analysis of about 560 of the donors, 250 to 350 Gb of sequence data and about 110 million unique TCR beta sequences from about 190 million T cells were reported. About 300 gigabases of sequencing data and approximately 80 million unique TCR sequences were included in an early release covering roughly 600 HLA-typed donors. Of the approximately 400 genotyped donors, less than 90% were placed in the genetic ancestry cluster associated with self-reported Caucasian donors. The study aimed to test whether cataloging public T cell receptors could reveal signatures of past pathogen exposure. The study profiled the T cell repertoires of about 720 subjects by immunosequencing and related them to cytomegalovirus serostatus. Besides the first cohort of roughly 660 subjects, a separate validation cohort made up of roughly 120 different subjects was used. To predict cytomegalovirus infection status, the study brought together high-throughput TCR immunosequencing, statistical association of individual TCRs with disease status, and machine learning. A later analysis re-examined previously published TCR beta repertoires from more than 600 donors and added high-resolution HLA genotyping to investigate patterns of TCR occurrence. In the later analysis, no new phenotypic data were used to find candidate immune exposures; instead, reliance was placed on TCR beta sequences and their occurrence across donors. To decide whether each TCR beta V gene segment behaved as functional or pseudogenic, an earlier analysis of 587 of the donors relied on high-throughput TCR beta sequencing. Donor age, sex, ethnicity and CMV serostatus were compiled alongside the repertoire data. A later genetic analysis used genome-wide SNP genotypes for about three fifths of the 666 donors, treating that subset as a discovery cohort. All discovery cohort repertoires had been generated on a single sequencing platform. HLA typing covered class I and class II loci at four-digit resolution. The number of typed donors differed by locus: about 620-640 for A, B, C, DRB1 and DQB1; approximately 530 for DQA1; 606 for DPA1; and some 470 for DPB1. Five DR-DQ haplotypes were handled as single units for association and clustering because linkage in the cohort was strong. Across roughly 420 genotyped donors of the cohort, an average of roughly 250,000 unique TCR beta nucleotide sequences per donor were sequenced, and 15% to 20% of those sequences were non-productive. The study at large found these results: In vitro tests confirmed that a few of the cytomegalovirus-associated TCR beta chains recognize cytomegalovirus antigens. In a later analysis, HLA-associated TCR beta chains were found to be more clonally expanded and to have lower generation probabilities than equally common non-associated chains. Correlated functional status among segregating V segments might reflect linkage disequilibrium, but an unknown experimental factor could not be ruled out. Because HLA typing was unavailable for some donors at each locus, only the typed subset was used in association tests. In the study, some 180 TCR beta chains were listed as associated with cytomegalovirus. According to a later analysis, parvovirus B19, influenza, CMV and Epstein-Barr virus appeared linked to several top co-occurrence clusters. Most CMV-associated TCR beta chains appeared to be HLA-restricted in a later analysis, and the HLA associations seemed to be driven largely by CMV exposure. Roughly uniform sequencing depth across donors was assumed in presence/absence analyses, although this assumption may not hold. Because counts were too low, seventeen rarely observed V segments, including chromosome 9 orphons, were excluded from the earlier analysis of under 650 of the donors. The classifier was reported to diagnose cytomegalovirus status with high specificity and sensitivity in both the original and validation cohorts. It was suggested by the authors that the approach could potentially be generalized to other disease states and immunological phenotypes. A further reported finding was that TCR beta sequences accurately predicted the HLA-A and HLA-B alleles for most subjects in the first cohort. A cluster of highly shared sequence variants was judged likely to represent a technical artifact of the sequencing pipeline. Specific HLA alleles were associated with 15,000 to 20,000 TCR beta sequences at a false discovery rate of 0.05 in a later analysis. Because the 87-base-pair reads could not distinguish some IMGT-functional V segments, including TRBV6-2 and TRBV6-3, those segments were excluded. A later genetic analysis reported fewer N-insertions in productive TCRs among donors in an Asian-associated ancestry cluster than the approximately 700-donor mean. According to a later analysis, TCR association rates differed among HLA loci, with DRB1 alleles showing the most associated TCRs and HLA-C alleles showing the fewest. While some public TCRs were present in many individuals, most TCR sequences turned up only very rarely across donors. Strong co-occurrence of HLA alleles, especially DR and DQ, made assigning TCR associations to individual alleles difficult. An association between a missense DCLRE1C variant and V-gene and J-gene trimming of TCR beta chains was found in a later genetic analysis and replicated in an independent cohort. Immune exposure information for the cohort was limited to CMV serostatus. In an earlier analysis of over 550 of the donors, most TCR beta V segments were observed in productive rearrangements about 87% or about 30% of the time, broadly matching IMGT annotations. In this cohort, only TCR beta chains were sequenced, and detectable features were limited by the absence of alpha or paired-chain data.

To prepare the library, the immunoSEQ multiplex PCR assay was applied. For the multiplex PCR, a mixture combining 60 forward primers for TCR Vbeta segments and 13 reverse primers for TCR Jbeta segments was used. The CDR3 region of rearranged TCR beta genes was amplified from genomic DNA by a multiplex PCR assay. Amplified TCR beta libraries were sequenced as 87-base-pair reads on the Illumina HiSeq System. Concerning the study's data processing: Across the roughly 640 repertoires, a later analysis counted 78 million or so unique TCR beta chains, about 10 million of which were shared by at least two donors. Raw reads were error-corrected and collapsed into unique sequences by a nearest-neighbor algorithm in which closely related sequences were merged to remove PCR and sequencing errors. CDR3 sequences were aligned to IMGT reference sequences to assign V, D and J gene segments. Each retained sequence needed at least a six-nucleotide match to both a V gene segment and a J gene segment. Rearrangements were called productive when the CDR3 lacked stop codons and stayed in frame with V and J; all others were non-productive. CDR3 was defined according to IMGT convention as the region running from the second conserved V-encoded cysteine to the conserved J-encoded phenylalanine. In an earlier analysis of some 550 of the donors, sequences lacking an unambiguous match to a single V gene segment were excluded. In an earlier analysis of 450 to 700 of the donors, V segments were called functional above 56.7% productive rearrangements and were called segregating when the between-donor standard deviation exceeded 5%. A statistical classification framework was built for diagnosing cytomegalovirus status from the catalog of TCR beta chain sequences. V and J gene assignment, in a later analysis, came from comparing TCR nucleotide sequences with IMGT/GENE-DB human TR gene sequences. A later analysis assigned CDR3 sequences and most-parsimonious VDJ recombination scenarios with the TCRdist pipeline. In a later analysis, each TCR beta chain was defined by its CDR3 amino acid sequence together with its V-gene family, and reads lacking a unique V-gene family were excluded. To address suspected cross-contamination and a sequencing artifact, a later analysis removed 592 highly shared, low-generation-probability nucleotide sequences. A later analysis calculated a clonal expansion index for each public chain from normalized within-repertoire ranks of inferred template counts. A later analysis computed generation probabilities with a VDJ recombination model fitted to out-of-frame rearrangements, and checked the results against IGoR. In a later analysis, TCR-TCR, TCR-HLA and TCR-CMV co-occurrence was scored with hypergeometric tests, and a repertoire-size bias correction was applied to TCR pairs. To estimate false discovery rates, a later analysis permuted the HLA or CMV assignments 20 times. In a later analysis, co-occurring TCRs were grouped using DBSCAN, and TCRdist sequence similarity was added for clustering within HLA-allele-positive subsets. Repertoires with fewer than 30,000 or more than 120,000 public chains were left out of co-occurrence clustering, as were several repertoires with anomalous nucleotide sharing. TCRdb limited this immuneACCESS table to in-frame rearrangements with V and J called. A share of clones is missing; checked studies link under half to unresolved V genes, and the rest is unexplained. The DNA was the basis for D and trimming; V, J and clone size are from that table. This sample holds roughly 160,000 clones; approximately 79% were observed only once. The ten top clones hold approximately 2.2% of the sample.

The cohort was made up of roughly 670 healthy bone marrow donors. All cohort members were sampled while nominally healthy, although unrecorded immune exposures were likely present. The donor tested CMV seronegative, placing the donor among the 352 seronegative members of the cohort. Every donor gave a peripheral blood sample, and the peripheral blood mononuclear cells from that sample were used for TCR beta sequencing. Genomic DNA extraction from the blood cell samples was performed with the Qiagen DNeasy Blood Extraction Kit. The CDR3, from cysteine to phenylalanine, totals 15 residues. Only the CDR3 DNA stays, 45 bases, in frame from base 1. V was cut back by 4 bases and J by 2 bases, leaving a gap of 12 bases between them. CDR1 and CDR2, per the germline V gene, are MNHNS and SASEGT.

The chain is assembled from TRBV6-1 and TRBJ1-5; the D gene is possibly TRBD1, with 5 bases matching. The receptor's source is a male donor in good health and CMV-seronegative. The specimen sequenced was PBMCs. The CDR3 loop reads CASSGQLGGNQPQHF. Here is the DNA: TGTGCCAGCAGTGGCCAATTAGGGGGCAATCAGCCCCAGCATTTT.